This T cell receptor beta chain was captured by sequencing in a study of early T cells in non-severe SARS-CoV-2 infection. Points from the study as a whole: In VDJdb matching, anti-spike CD8 responses were favored while private and CD4 specificities went missing.

This CDR3 is 17 amino acids long. After removal of 4 bases from V and 0 bases from J, the junction contained 3 bases not matched to a gene. The V gene's germline CDR1 is MGHRA and CDR2 YSYEKL. This clonotype showed up many times. The target antigen is unknown. TCRdb re-analysed the 5' RACE reads in MiXCR, keeping a single row per CDR3 protein. The sample has 35,000 to 40,000 distinct CDR3 sequences; 5% to 6.5% are singletons. Material for sequencing was whole blood. The receptor's source is an adult who was a healthcare worker with PCR-confirmed SARS-CoV-2 infection or an uninfected control (not recorded which). The rearrangement uses TRBV4-1 and TRBJ2-1; 13 bases fit TRBD2. CDR3 sequence: CASSPRTSGSSYNEQFF. The DNA of the CDR3 is TGCGCCAGCAGCCCCCGGACTAGCGGGAGCTCCTACAATGAGCAGTTCTTC.